This T cell receptor (beta chain) was obtained from a study of blood T cell repertoires in COVID-19. On the study more broadly: The study drew acute and convalescent COVID-19 samples from the United States, Italy and Spain.

The CDR3 is 14 amino acids. Germline CDR1 reads SGHAT; CDR2 reads FQNNGV. V shed 5 bases, J shed 0 bases, and the junction held 2 bases outside the gene matches. The protocol was immunoSEQ multiplex PCR, while the TCRdb copy is restricted to in-frame clones and leaves out a portion. The table has over 60,000 clones, 89% seen once. The sequence came from a woman aged 45-60 years with active COVID-19. Sequencing input: peripheral blood. V usage is TRBV11-2 and J usage is TRBJ2-3; 7 bases line up with TRBD2. CDR3 nucleotide sequence: TGTGCCAGCAGCCCGGGACTAAGCACAGATACGCAGTATTTT. This encodes CASSPGLSTDTQYF. Using reference TRBV11-2 and TRBJ2-3 for the parts outside the CDR3, the full variable domain is EAGVAQSPRYKIIEKRQSVAFWCNPISGHATLYWYQQILGQGPKLLIQFQNNGVVDDSQLPKDRFSAERLKGVDSTLKIQPAKLEDSAVYLCASSPGLSTDTQYFGPGTRLTVL.